This TCR beta chain emerged from a study of PD-1 blockade in classical Hodgkin lymphoma. Study-wide results and caveats: Significantly greater TCR diversity emerged by C4D1 in CD4+ cells but not CD8+ cells. The baseline diversity of complete responders showed similarity to that of newly diagnosed patients.

As to this clone: Its target is not known.

The length of the CDR3 is 14 residues. The germline V gene has CDR1 SGHAT and CDR2 FQNNGV. V gave up 5 bases and J gave up 8 bases; unmatched junction bases: 7. TCRdb keeps only in-frame clones here, not all; method: immunoSEQ multiplex PCR. The sample includes fewer than 55,000 clones, roughly 78% of them seen just once. Time point here: cycle 4 day 1 (C4D1), after five to seven weeks of nivolumab. After autologous stem cell transplantation all patients relapsed, and prior brentuximab vedotin exposure differed between cohorts. Reported best responses ranged across complete response, partial response or progressive disease.

Sequenced material: peripheral blood mononuclear cells (PBMCs), taken before the fourth cycle of nivolumab. The V and J genes are TRBV11-2 and TRBJ1-4, with TRBD1 identical over 8 bases. The receptor was derived from a human donor with classical Hodgkin lymphoma. The CDR3 DNA follows: TGTGCCAGCAGCCCAGGACAGGGATGGGAAAAACTGTTTTTT. Translated, it gives CASSPGQGWEKLFF.